These 27 T cell receptor beta chains originate from one sample sequenced in a study of PD-1 blockade in classical Hodgkin lymphoma. The data were produced by immunoSEQ multiplex PCR, yet TCRdb's version contains in-frame clones alone and is incomplete. This sample has about 16,000 clones, with about 61% found just once. Time point reported: cycle 4 day 1 (C4D1), after 6 weeks of nivolumab. Relapses following autologous stem cell transplantation were seen in all patients, with brentuximab vedotin exposure varying. Sequenced material: peripheral blood mononuclear cells (PBMCs), taken before the fourth cycle of nivolumab. The receptors originated from a human donor with classical Hodgkin lymphoma.

The chain links TRBV30 to TRBJ2-7; 10 bases are shared with TRBD2. Germline V gives CDR1 GTSNPN, CDR2 SVGIG (reference sequence). CDR3 size: 13 residues. J lost 4 bases, V lost 6 bases, and 6 bases had no gene match. The CDR3 DNA reads as TGTGCCTGCAGCGGGAGGGCGAAGTACGAGCAGTACTTC. It specifies CACSGRAKYEQYF.

This clone rates as medium-sized. The V call is TRBV4-1, the J call TRBJ2-4; D possibly corresponds to TRBD1 (7 bases). Germline loops: CDR1 MGHRA, CDR2 YSYEKL. V dropped 0 bases and J dropped 6 bases, with 12 bases sitting between them. This CDR3 has 15 residues. The CDR3 DNA sequence: TGCGCCAGCAGCCAAGACAGGGGGGTAGGAAACATTCAGTACTTC. Its protein is CASSQDRGVGNIQYF.

This chain uses TRBV29-1 with TRBJ2-7, with no clear D. V was shortened by 8 bases and J by 3 bases, with 14 bases between the two germline ends. Germline-derived CDR1 and CDR2 are SQVTM and ANQGSEA. The CDR3 contains 12 residues. In DNA form, the CDR3 reads TGCAGCCCCGACGGGCCGGACTACGAGCAGTACTTC. Its protein product is CSPDGPDYEQYF.

In its sample, this clone is medium-sized (0.01 to 0.1%). The J gene is TRBJ1-5, the V gene TRBV27; TRBD1 agrees at 8 bases. CDR1 and CDR2 from the germline V gene are MNHEY and SMNVEV (reference sequence). The CDR3 loop spans 15 amino acids. J gave up 2 bases and V 2 bases, and 2 bases lay outside the gene matches. The CDR3 DNA reads as TGTGCCAGCAGTTTAAAGACAGGGGGCAATCAGCCCCAGCATTTT. Translating it yields CASSLKTGGNQPQHF.

This chain uses TRBV27 with TRBJ1-1; D unclear. Germline V lookup: CDR1 MNHEY, CDR2 SMNVEV (reference sequence). CDR3 length equals 15 residues. Trimming took 2 bases from V and 3 from J, leaving 13 bases between them. In DNA form, the CDR3 reads TGTGCCAGCAGTTTACGTCGAGGGCCGGACACTGAAGCTTTCTTT. Protein sequence: CASSLRRGPDTEAFF.

The genes are TRBV7-8 and TRBJ2-1; 14 positions agree with TRBD2. CDR1 is SGHVS and CDR2 is FQNEAQ in the germline V gene. The CDR3 covers 16 residues. V was clipped by 4 bases and J by 7 bases; unmatched bases: 6. CDR3 DNA sequence: TGTGCCAGCAGCTCGACGACTAGCGGGAGGGGTAATGAGCAGTTCTTC. Amino acid sequence: CASSSTTSGRGNEQFF.

The chain carries TRBV7-9 and TRBJ2-5, with TRBD2 identical over 12 bases. CDR1 SEHNR and CDR2 FQNEAQ come from the germline V gene (reference sequence). The length of the CDR3 is 15 residues. Unmatched junction bases numbered 12, after V lost 5 bases and J lost 11 bases. CDR3 in amino acids: CASSPLAGGGEEQYF. CDR3 sequence (DNA): TGTGCCAGCAGCCCTCTAGCGGGAGGGGGTGAAGAGCAGTACTTC.

The chain employs TRBV28 and TRBJ2-3, with 10 bases lining up with TRBD2. The CDR3 totals 15 residues. V lost 2 bases and J lost 4; bases outside the gene matches: 3. The germline CDR1 and CDR2 sequences are MDHEN and SYDVKM. The CDR3 here is CASSLASGSPDTQYF. The DNA for the CDR3 is TGTGCCAGCAGTTTAGCTAGCGGGAGTCCAGATACGCAGTATTTT. The full variable domain, completed using reference TRBV28 and TRBJ2-3, is DVKVTQSSRYLVKRTGEKVFLECVQDMDHENMFWYRQDPGLGLRLIYFSYDVKMKEKGDIPEGYSVSREKKERFSLILESASTNQTSMYLCASSLASGSPDTQYFGPGTRLTVL.

This clone was found a few times. This chain joins TRBV5-1 and TRBJ2-1, with D perhaps being TRBD1 or TRBD2 (5 bases each). CDR1 and CDR2 from the germline V gene are SGHRS and YFSETQ. Trimming took 5 bases from V and 7 from J, leaving 25 bases between them. CDR3 length: 17 residues. The CDR3 sequence: CASRRMAGTPETNEQFF. CDR3 DNA: TGCGCCAGCAGGAGGATGGCCGGGACCCCCGAAACGAATGAGCAGTTCTTC.

V gene TRBV29-1 combines with J gene TRBJ2-6, with unresolved D. The CDR3 loop spans 12 amino acids. Germline CDR1 SQVTM, CDR2 ANQGSEA. Trimming left V 4 bases short and J 4 bases short, with 5 bases between. Written as DNA, the CDR3 is TGCAGCGTTGCAGAAGGGGCCAACGTCCTGACTTTC. Translated, it gives CSVAEGANVLTF.

This clone was seen a handful of times. The J gene is TRBJ1-1, the V gene TRBV6-1; weak D call: TRBD1 (6 bases). The ends were cut back, 6 bases at V and 0 bases at J, with 8 bases in the middle. Germline loops: CDR1 MNHNS, CDR2 SASEGT. CDR3 length: 13 amino acids. As DNA, the CDR3 is TGTGCCAGCAGGGAGGGGGTGAACACTGAAGCTTTCTTT. This codes for CASREGVNTEAFF.

The chain links TRBV7-8 to TRBJ2-3, with no clear D. CDR1 and CDR2 (germline): SGHVS, FQNEAQ. CDR3 length equals 13 residues. V dropped 3 bases and J dropped 4 bases, with 8 bases sitting between them. CDR3 loop: CASSFLVADTQYF. CDR3 DNA: TGTGCCAGCAGCTTCCTAGTTGCAGATACGCAGTATTTT.

The chain recombines TRBV9 with TRBJ2-1; the match to TRBD2 covers 14 bases. Trimming at V came to 4 bases and at J to 6 bases, leaving 9 bases not matched to a gene. Germline V gives CDR1 SGDLS, CDR2 YYNGEE. The CDR3 totals 17 residues. CDR3 bases: TGTGCCAGCAGCCTGGGACTAGCGGGAGAGGGGCCCAATGAGCAGTTCTTC. This encodes CASSLGLAGEGPNEQFF.

This clone was observed a few times. V and J are TRBV5-8 and TRBJ2-3; either TRBD1 or TRBD2 may supply D (5 bases each). V was shortened by 5 bases and J by 0 bases, with 13 bases between the two germline ends. This CDR3 comprises 15 residues. Germline V CDR1 and CDR2: SGHTS, YDEGEE. This CDR3 reads CASSSQGVSTDTQYF. CDR3 DNA: TGTGCCAGCAGTTCGCAGGGAGTAAGCACAGATACGCAGTATTTT.

The genes are TRBV6-5 and TRBJ1-5; no clear D gene. In germline, CDR1 is MNHEY, CDR2 SVGAGI. V dropped 6 bases and J dropped 7 bases, with 10 bases sitting between them. The CDR3 covers 12 residues. The CDR3 DNA reads TGTGCCAGCAGCCATCGATACCAGCCCCAGCATTTT. As protein: CASSHRYQPQHF.

The rearrangement links TRBV11-2 to TRBJ2-2; maybe TRBD2 (6 bases). The CDR3 length is 15 residues. The germline V gene has CDR1 SGHAT and CDR2 FQNNGV. The germline V and J ends were trimmed by 2 bases and 1 base, with 8 bases remaining between them. The DNA for the CDR3 is TGTGCCAGCAGCTTAAAGGGAGGGAACACCGGGGAGCTGTTTTTT. It translates to CASSLKGGNTGELFF.

This clone is medium-sized within its sample. The chain links TRBV27 to TRBJ2-1; D is uncertain. Looked up from germline, CDR1 is MNHEY and CDR2 is SMNVEV (reference sequence). This CDR3 is built from 11 residues. Deletions cut 0 bases from V and 7 bases from J, with 1 base between. CDR3 DNA: TGTGCCAGCAGTTTATCGAATGAGCAGTTCTTC. This translates into CASSLSNEQFF.

The sample holds one count of this clone. The chain uses TRBV5-1 and TRBJ2-7; 12 nucleotides line up with TRBD1. With 2 bases clipped from V and 4 bases from J, the junction kept 13 bases outside the gene matches. The CDR3 has 18 amino acids. Germline CDR1 is SGHRS and CDR2 is YFSETQ. The CDR3 loop reads CASSFRTRDRGQGYEQYF. The CDR3 nucleotides are TGCGCCAGCAGCTTCCGGACCCGGGACAGGGGGCAGGGGTACGAGCAGTACTTC. Looking up the rest from reference TRBV5-1 and TRBJ2-7 gives the full variable domain: KAGVTQTPRYLIKTRGQQVTLSCSPISGHRSVSWYQQTPGQGLQFLFEYFSETQRNKGNFPGRFSGRQFSNSRSEMNVSTLELGDSALYLCASSFRTRDRGQGYEQYFGPGTRLTVT.

The V call is TRBV28, the J call TRBJ1-2; weak D call: TRBD1 (5 bases). The germline V and J ends were trimmed by 5 bases and 2 bases, with 15 bases remaining between them. Germline assignment: CDR1 MDHEN and CDR2 SYDVKM. The CDR3 runs 15 residues. Written as DNA, the CDR3 is TGTGCCAGCAGTGACGTAGGGGCATCCAACTATGGCTACACCTTC. This translates into CASSDVGASNYGYTF.

This CDR3 is CASSEARGAGTDTQYF. The CDR3 DNA reads as TGTGCCAGCAGTGAAGCCAGGGGAGCAGGCACAGATACGCAGTATTTT. The V and J genes are TRBV6-1 and TRBJ2-3; possible D gene TRBD1, 6 bases. The CDR3 is made up of 16 amino acids. Germline lookup yields CDR1 MNHNS and CDR2 SASEGT. The V and J ends lost 0 bases and 1 base respectively, with 11 bases between them.

In DNA form, the CDR3 reads TGTGCCAGCTCACCCCGGACAGTCAATGACACCTTC. It codes for CASSPRTVNDTF. The rearrangement uses TRBV18 and TRBJ1-2; D may be TRBD1 (6 bases). The germline gives CDR1 KGHSH, CDR2 LQKENI. The CDR3 sequence is 12 residues long. V was pared by 3 bases and J by 12 bases, with 14 bases between.

V usage is TRBV30 and J usage is TRBJ2-3; 8 positions match TRBD2. This CDR3 spans 14 amino acids. V lost 0 bases and J lost 5; bases outside the gene matches: 4. CDR1 and CDR2 (germline): GTSNPN, SVGIG (reference sequence). The CDR3 loop reads CAWSVGAGGDTQYF. CDR3 in DNA: TGTGCCTGGAGTGTAGGTGCGGGAGGAGATACGCAGTATTTT.

This clone was picked up one time. This chain joins TRBV7-9 and TRBJ1-1, with D hard to call. Germline loops: CDR1 SEHNR, CDR2 FQNEAQ (reference sequence). The CDR3 consists of 14 residues. Trimming took off 5 bases at V and 2 bases at J, with 12 bases between the two ends. The CDR3 region has the DNA TGTGCCAGCAGCCCCCCGCAGACAAACACTGAAGCTTTCTTT. Protein sequence: CASSPPQTNTEAFF.

Judged by abundance, this clone is medium-sized (0.01 to 0.1%). The chain joins TRBV19 to TRBJ2-1; 9 bases agree with TRBD2. J gave up 4 bases and V 5 bases, and 12 bases lay outside the gene matches. CDR1 is LNHDA, CDR2 SQIVND, per germline (reference sequence). This CDR3 is 17 amino acids long. CDR3 sequence reads: CASSAGLAPRAYNEQFF. CDR3 in DNA: TGTGCCAGTAGTGCCGGACTAGCGCCTAGAGCTTACAATGAGCAGTTCTTC.

Judged by abundance, this clone is medium-sized (0.01 to 0.1%). The chain couples TRBV7-2 to TRBJ2-7; D is unclear. The CDR3 loop spans 14 amino acids. Germline V CDR1 and CDR2: SGHTA, FQGNSA. V was shortened by 4 bases and J by 4 bases, with 14 bases between the two germline ends. CDR3 sequence reads: CASSSFPAGYEQYF. DNA of the CDR3: TGTGCCAGCAGCTCCTTCCCGGCAGGATACGAGCAGTACTTC.

This clone appeared a few times. The genes are TRBV6-4 and TRBJ2-2, with 8 nucleotides matching TRBD2. In germline, CDR1 is MRHNA, CDR2 SNTAGT. The CDR3 has 14 residues. After removal of 5 bases from V and 3 bases from J, the junction contained 2 bases not matched to a gene. The CDR3: CASSSLADTGELFF. In DNA, the CDR3 is TGTGCCAGCAGTTCACTAGCGGACACCGGGGAGCTGTTTTTT.

This clone has only one observation. V gene TRBV12-5 combines with J gene TRBJ2-3, with TRBD2 matching over 11 bases. Trimming at V came to 6 bases and at J to 5 bases, leaving 10 bases not matched to a gene. CDR1 and CDR2 (germline): LGHNT, FRNRAP. CDR3 length: 16 residues. This CDR3 reads CASGTTSGSGRDTQYF. As DNA, the CDR3 is TGTGCTAGTGGGACTACTAGCGGGAGTGGTAGAGATACGCAGTATTTT. Full variable domain (missing parts from reference TRBV12-5 and TRBJ2-3): DARVTQTPRHKVTEMGQEVTMRCQPILGHNTVFWYRQTMMQGLELLAYFRNRAPLDDSGMPKDRFSAEMPDATLATLKIQPSEPRDSAVYFCASGTTSGSGRDTQYFGPGTRLTVL.